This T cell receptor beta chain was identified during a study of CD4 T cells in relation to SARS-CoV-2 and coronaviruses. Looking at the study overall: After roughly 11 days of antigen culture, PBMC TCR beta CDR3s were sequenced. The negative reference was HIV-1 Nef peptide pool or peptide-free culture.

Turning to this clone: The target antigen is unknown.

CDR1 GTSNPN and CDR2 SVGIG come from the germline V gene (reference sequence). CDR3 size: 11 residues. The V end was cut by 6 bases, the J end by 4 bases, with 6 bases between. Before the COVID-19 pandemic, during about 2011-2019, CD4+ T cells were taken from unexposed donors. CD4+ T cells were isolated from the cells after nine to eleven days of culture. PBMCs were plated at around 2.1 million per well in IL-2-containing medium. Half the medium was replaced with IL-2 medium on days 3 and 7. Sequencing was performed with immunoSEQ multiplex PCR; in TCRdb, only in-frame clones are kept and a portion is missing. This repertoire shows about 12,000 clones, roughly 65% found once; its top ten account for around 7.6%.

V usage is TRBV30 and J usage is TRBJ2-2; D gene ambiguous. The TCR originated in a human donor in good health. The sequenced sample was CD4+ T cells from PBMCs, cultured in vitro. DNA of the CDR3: TGTGCCTGCAGCGTCACCGGGGAGCTGTTTTTT. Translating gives CACSVTGELFF.